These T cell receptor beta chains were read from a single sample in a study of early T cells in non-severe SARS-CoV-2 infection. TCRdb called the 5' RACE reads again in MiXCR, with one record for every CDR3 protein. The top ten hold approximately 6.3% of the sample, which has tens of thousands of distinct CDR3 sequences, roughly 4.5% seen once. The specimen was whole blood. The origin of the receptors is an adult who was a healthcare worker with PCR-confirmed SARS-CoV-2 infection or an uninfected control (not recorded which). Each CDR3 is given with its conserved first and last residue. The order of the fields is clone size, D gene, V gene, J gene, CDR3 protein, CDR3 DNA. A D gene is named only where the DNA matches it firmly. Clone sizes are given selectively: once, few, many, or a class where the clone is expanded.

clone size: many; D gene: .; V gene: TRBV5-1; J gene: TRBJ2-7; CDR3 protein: CASSLGGGPNHEQYF; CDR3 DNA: TGCGCCAGCAGCTTGGGTGGAGGGCCCAACCACGAGCAGTACTTC
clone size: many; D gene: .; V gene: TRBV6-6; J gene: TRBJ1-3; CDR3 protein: CASSTGTRSSGNTIYF; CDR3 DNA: TGTGCCAGCAGCACCGGGACAAGAAGCTCTGGAAACACCATATATTTT
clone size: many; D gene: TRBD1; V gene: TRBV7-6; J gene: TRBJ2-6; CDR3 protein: CASSLAGTDLSGANVLTF; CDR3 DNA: TGTGCCAGCAGCTTAGCGGGGACAGACCTCTCTGGGGCCAACGTCCTGACTTTC
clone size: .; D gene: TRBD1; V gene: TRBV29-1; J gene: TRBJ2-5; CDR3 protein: CSASGQGGFQETQYF; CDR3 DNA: TGCAGCGCCAGTGGACAGGGGGGATTTCAAGAGACCCAGTACTTC
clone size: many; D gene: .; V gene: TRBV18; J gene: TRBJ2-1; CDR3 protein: CASSPVGGAQFF; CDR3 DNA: TGTGCCAGCTCACCTGTGGGGGGGGCGCAGTTCTTC
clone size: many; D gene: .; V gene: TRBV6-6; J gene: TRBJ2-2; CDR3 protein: CASSYFGQRTGELFF; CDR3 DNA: TGTGCCAGCAGTTACTTTGGACAACGTACCGGGGAGCTGTTTTTT
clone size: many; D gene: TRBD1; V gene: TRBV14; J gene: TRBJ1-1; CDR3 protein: CASSHRQGVNTEAFF; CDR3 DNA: TGTGCCAGCAGCCACAGACAGGGGGTGAACACTGAAGCTTTTTTT
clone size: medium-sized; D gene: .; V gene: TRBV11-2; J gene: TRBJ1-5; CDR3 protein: CASSFGHSNQPQHF; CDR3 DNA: TGTGCCAGCAGCTTTGGACACTCCAATCAGCCCCAGCATTTT
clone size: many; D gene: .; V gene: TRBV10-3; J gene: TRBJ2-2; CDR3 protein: CAISNQGTRDTGELFF; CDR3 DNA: TGTGCCATCAGCAACCAGGGCACCCGAGACACCGGGGAGCTGTTTTTT
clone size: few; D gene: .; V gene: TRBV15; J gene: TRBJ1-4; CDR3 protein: CATSRADSGEKLFF; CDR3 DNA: TGTGCCACCAGCAGAGCGGACAGTGGGGAAAAACTGTTTTTT
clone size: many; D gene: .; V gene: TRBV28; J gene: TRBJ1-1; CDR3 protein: CASSFGGTEAFF; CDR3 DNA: TGTGCCAGCAGTTTTGGGGGCACTGAAGCTTTCTTT
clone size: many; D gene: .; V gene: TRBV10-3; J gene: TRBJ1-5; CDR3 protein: CAISESRDLSNQPQHF; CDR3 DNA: TGTGCCATCAGTGAGTCGAGGGACTTGAGCAATCAGCCCCAGCATTTT
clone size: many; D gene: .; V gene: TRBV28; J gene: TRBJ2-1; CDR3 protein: CASSQQALEQFF; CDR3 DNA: TGTGCCAGCAGTCAACAGGCGCTTGAGCAGTTCTTC
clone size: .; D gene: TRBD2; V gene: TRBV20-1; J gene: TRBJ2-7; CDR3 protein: CSAATSGGALSYEQYF; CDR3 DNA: TGCAGTGCCGCGACTAGCGGGGGGGCCCTCTCCTACGAGCAGTACTTC
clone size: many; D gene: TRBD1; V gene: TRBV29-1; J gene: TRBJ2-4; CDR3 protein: CSVEGQGAALKLAKNIQYF; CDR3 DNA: TGCAGCGTTGAAGGGCAGGGGGCAGCCTTAAAACTAGCCAAAAACATTCAGTACTTC